What follows are 27 T cell receptor beta chains derived from one specimen sequenced in a study of blood T cell repertoires in COVID-19. Here immunoSEQ multiplex PCR was the method, and the copy in TCRdb shows in-frame clones only, minus some. The sample has some 300,000 clones, approximately 88% seen once. The sequenced sample consisted of PBMCs or T cells enriched from blood (not recorded which). These receptors originate from a woman aged 40 to 50 who had recovered from COVID-19.

This chain connects TRBV6-5 to TRBJ1-4; D gene uncertain. The germline V gene has CDR1 MNHEY and CDR2 SVGAGI. This CDR3 has 13 amino acids. The germline V and J ends were trimmed by 2 bases and 6 bases, with 7 bases remaining between them. In nucleotides, the CDR3 is TGTGCCAGCAGTTACCTACAGTATGAAAAACTGTTTTTT. Residues: CASSYLQYEKLFF.

This clone was seen a few times. The CDR3 spells CASSLRGGANTEAFF. The DNA for the CDR3 is TGTGCCAGTAGTCTCCGAGGGGGTGCAAACACTGAAGCTTTCTTT. The rearrangement uses TRBV19 and TRBJ1-1, with TRBD1 as a possible D gene (6 bases). The germline V gene has CDR1 LNHDA and CDR2 SQIVND (reference sequence). Trimming took 5 bases from V and 2 from J, leaving 15 bases between them. This CDR3 region has 15 residues.

J is TRBJ1-1 and V is TRBV18; 10 bases map to TRBD1. The germline gives CDR1 KGHSH, CDR2 LQKENI. V dropped 5 bases and J dropped 4; count of bases not matched to a gene: 4. This CDR3 has 14 amino acids. CDR3 sequence reads: CASSGRTGGTEAFF. The CDR3 region has the DNA TGTGCCAGCTCAGGACGGACAGGGGGCACTGAAGCTTTCTTT.

J is TRBJ2-7 and V is TRBV19; unclear D gene. Germline V gene sequence: CDR1 LNHDA, CDR2 SQIVND (reference sequence). The CDR3 spans 13 residues. The V end was cut by 5 bases, the J end by 4 bases, with 12 bases between. CDR3: CASSVGFGYEQYF. CDR3 nucleotide sequence: TGTGCCAGTAGTGTGGGCTTCGGATACGAGCAGTACTTC.

Details on this clone: Other DNA sequences from this sample encode an identical CDR3 as well. The chain links TRBV5-8 to TRBJ2-3; D gene ambiguous. CDR1 SGHTS and CDR2 YDEGEE come from the germline V gene. Between the trimmed V and J ends, which lost 1 base and 0 bases, there was a span of 6 bases. There are 14 residues in the CDR3. DNA for the CDR3: TGTGCCAGCAGCTTGTCTCCTAGCACAGATACGCAGTATTTT. Translation: CASSLSPSTDTQYF. Together with reference TRBV5-8 and TRBJ2-3, the CDR3 gives the full variable domain: EAGVTQSPTHLIKTRGQQATLRCSPISGHTSVYWYQQALGLGLQFLLWYDEGEERNRGNFPPRFSGRQFPNYSSELNVNALELEDSALYLCASSLSPSTDTQYFGPGTRLTVL.

V is TRBV6-2 or TRBV6-3 and J is TRBJ1-2; TRBD1 matches at 9 bases. In germline, CDR1 is MNHEY, CDR2 SVGEGT. The ends lost 6 bases at V and 5 bases at J; junction bases unmatched: 7. The CDR3 is 14 residues long. In DNA form, the CDR3 reads TGTGCCAGCAGCAACGCCGGACAGGGGTATGGCTACACCTTC. Its translation: CASSNAGQGYGYTF.

The chain joins TRBV19 to TRBJ1-3; 10 nucleotides agree with TRBD1. The CDR3 extends over 13 amino acids. Germline V lookup: CDR1 LNHDA, CDR2 SQIVND (reference sequence). Trimming removed 9 bases from V and 7 bases from J; junction bases left unmatched: 6. CDR3 residues: CASEGQGRNTIYF. In DNA form, the CDR3 reads TGTGCCAGCGAGGGACAGGGGCGTAACACCATATATTTT. The whole variable domain, remainder taken from reference TRBV19 and TRBJ1-3, is DGGITQSPKYLFRKEGQNVTLSCEQNLNHDAMYWYRQDPGQGLRLIYYSQIVNDFQKGDIAEGYSVSREKKESFPLTVTSAQKNPTAFYLCASEGQGRNTIYFGEGSWLTVV.

The rearrangement uses TRBV7-2 and TRBJ2-2, with 14 bases identical to TRBD2. The germline gives CDR1 SGHTA, CDR2 FQGNSA. Losses at the gene ends were 4 bases for V and 7 bases for J; bases not matched to a gene: 8. The CDR3 contains 17 residues. CDR3 sequence: CASSSRLAGGPYGELFF. In DNA, the CDR3 is TGTGCCAGCAGCTCCCGACTAGCGGGAGGGCCATACGGGGAGCTGTTTTTT.

In this sample, this clone turned up once. J is TRBJ2-1 and V is TRBV5-6; D is possibly TRBD1 (5 bases). The germline V and J ends were trimmed by 4 bases and 8 bases, with 19 bases remaining between them. This CDR3 contains 15 residues. Germline loops: CDR1 SGHDT, CDR2 YYEEEE. Here the CDR3 reads CASSLGHSPLDEQFF. The DNA of the CDR3 is TGTGCCAGCAGCCTTGGACACTCCCCGCTGGATGAGCAGTTCTTC.

This CDR3 reads CASSTSGSVETQYF. CDR3 DNA: TGTGCCAGCAGTACTAGCGGGAGTGTAGAGACCCAGTACTTC. The rearrangement links TRBV25-1 to TRBJ2-5; 11 positions agree with TRBD2. CDR1 is MGHDK and CDR2 is SYGVNS in the germline V gene. The length of the CDR3 is 14 residues. The V gene end was trimmed by 5 bases and the J gene end by 4 bases; junction bases not matched to a gene: 3.

The chain combines TRBV5-6 with TRBJ2-7; D not resolved. This CDR3 region has 13 residues. Germline-derived CDR1 and CDR2 are SGHDT and YYEEEE. V lost 0 bases to trimming and J lost 3 bases, with 7 bases between them. CDR3 coding DNA: TGTGCCAGCAGCTTGGAGAGCCTCTACGAGCAGTACTTC. Protein: CASSLESLYEQYF.

This clone showed up just a few times. This chain uses TRBV27 with TRBJ2-1, with D perhaps TRBD2 (5 bases). V dropped 8 bases and J dropped 9 bases, with 14 bases sitting between them. The germline V gene has CDR1 MNHEY and CDR2 SMNVEV (reference sequence). The CDR3 runs 12 residues. The CDR3 sequence: CASCNRGTEQFF. In DNA, the CDR3 is TGTGCCAGCTGCAATCGGGGAACTGAGCAGTTCTTC.

This chain connects TRBV27 to TRBJ2-6; TRBD2 is a possible D gene (6 bases). The V and J ends lost 3 bases and 0 bases respectively, with 15 bases between them. The CDR3 is 18 amino acids. Germline V gives CDR1 MNHEY, CDR2 SMNVEV (reference sequence). The CDR3 DNA reads as TGTGCCAGCAGTTTCAGAATTTTGGGGGGCTCTGGGGCCAACGTCCTGACTTTC. Amino acids: CASSFRILGGSGANVLTF.

The chain recombines TRBV7-8 with TRBJ2-1; the D gene is possibly TRBD2 (6 bases). Germline loops: CDR1 SGHVS, CDR2 FQNEAQ. This CDR3 spans 15 amino acids. V was cut by 7 bases and J by 8 bases, with 21 bases left in between. The CDR3 spells CASTPPGSSIYEQFF. CDR3 nucleotide sequence: TGTGCCAGCACCCCCCCCGGGAGTAGTATCTATGAGCAGTTCTTC. Filled out from reference TRBV7-8 and TRBJ2-1, the complete variable domain reads GAGVSQSPRYKVAKRGQDVALRCDPISGHVSLFWYQQALGQGPEFLTYFQNEAQLDKSGLPSDRFFAERPEGSVSTLKIQRTQQEDSAVYLCASTPPGSSIYEQFFGPGTRLTVL.

The DNA for the CDR3 is TGTGCCAGCAGCCGCTCGGTCGTCTATGGCTACACCTTC. Protein: CASSRSVVYGYTF. The V call is TRBV6-5, the J call TRBJ1-2; D is unresolved. Germline CDR1 is MNHEY and CDR2 is SVGAGI. Trimming removed 6 bases from V and 4 bases from J, with 12 bases in between. The CDR3 consists of 13 residues.

V usage is TRBV1 and J usage is TRBJ2-7; the table's D gene call, TRBD2, was not cross checked with the DNA. TRBV1 is recorded as a pseudogene. The CDR3 spans 15 residues. DNA of the CDR3: TGCACCAGCAGCCAAGATGGCCCCGGGACCTACGAGCAGTACTTC. This codes for CTSSQDGPGTYEQYF.

This clone turned up a few times. V and J are TRBV2 and TRBJ1-1; 7 bases align to TRBD1. V shed 6 bases and J 4 bases; nucleotides not matched to a gene: 8. Per the germline V gene, CDR1 is SNHLY and CDR2 is FYNNEI. The CDR3 is made up of 14 amino acids. The CDR3 DNA sequence: TGTGCCAGCAGGCTAGCAGGGGGAGGCACTGAAGCTTTCTTT. Protein sequence: CASRLAGGGTEAFF.

The chain combines TRBV5-4 with TRBJ2-1; 9 nucleotides line up with TRBD2. Germline assignment: CDR1 SGHNT and CDR2 YYREEE (reference sequence). This CDR3 contains 16 residues. After removal of 0 bases from V and 7 bases from J, the junction contained 8 bases not matched to a gene. The chain's CDR3 is CASSLGGLAGKNEQFF. The CDR3, as DNA: TGTGCCAGCAGCTTGGGAGGGCTAGCGGGAAAGAATGAGCAGTTCTTC.

The CDR3: CASSLIGGAKNIQYF. The DNA of the CDR3 is TGTGCCAGCAGCCTAATCGGAGGGGCCAAAAACATTCAGTACTTC. This rearrangement joins TRBV27 to TRBJ2-4, with D possibly matching TRBD2 (6 bases). Germline V CDR1 and CDR2: MNHEY, SMNVEV (reference sequence). The germline V and J ends were trimmed by 6 bases and 1 base, with 13 bases remaining between them. The CDR3 consists of 15 residues.

The chain uses TRBV6-1 and TRBJ2-7; 7 nucleotides agree with TRBD1. With V trimmed by 1 base and J by 0 bases, 3 bases remained unmatched. Germline CDR1 reads MNHNS; CDR2 reads SASEGT. The CDR3 contains 15 residues. Here the CDR3 DNA reads TGTGCCAGCAGTGAAGGACAGGGAATCTCCTACGAGCAGTACTTC. It translates to CASSEGQGISYEQYF.

The V call is TRBV14, the J call TRBJ2-2; no clear D. Germline V gene sequence: CDR1 SGHDN, CDR2 FVKESK. Trimming pared 4 bases from V and 2 bases from J, leaving 8 bases between. This CDR3 spans 14 amino acids. The DNA of the CDR3 is TGTGCCAGCAGCCCGGGTTTTAACACCGGGGAGCTGTTTTTT. Its translation: CASSPGFNTGELFF.

This clone was found a few times. CDR3 loop: CASSPPGQGRGYTF. CDR3 DNA sequence: TGCGCCAGCAGCCCCCCCGGACAGGGTCGTGGCTACACCTTC. This chain links TRBV4-1 with TRBJ1-2; TRBD1 matches 8 bases. The ends lost 4 bases at V and 7 bases at J; junction bases unmatched: 8. The CDR3 has 14 amino acids. Germline V lookup: CDR1 MGHRA, CDR2 YSYEKL.

Turning to this clone: This specimen includes other DNA sequences encoding the same CDR3. J is TRBJ2-3 and V is TRBV5-1; 11 nucleotides align to TRBD2. Germline values: CDR1 SGHRS, CDR2 YFSETQ. The CDR3 sequence is 16 residues long. V shed 0 bases and J 3 bases; nucleotides not matched to a gene: 3. Here the CDR3 reads CASSLGLAGRTDTQYF. CDR3 bases: TGCGCCAGCAGCTTGGGACTAGCGGGACGGACAGATACGCAGTATTTT.

In the case of this clone: This same CDR3 is encoded by further DNA sequences in the sample. The chain combines TRBV2 with TRBJ1-1; 7 bases agree with TRBD1. The CDR3 has 14 residues. The junction had 8 bases not matched to a gene; V was cut back by 6 bases and J by 4 bases. CDR1 is SNHLY and CDR2 is FYNNEI in the germline V gene. The CDR3: CASSQQGSGTEAFF. The DNA for the CDR3 is TGTGCCAGCAGCCAACAGGGGTCAGGCACTGAAGCTTTCTTT.

V and J are TRBV19 and TRBJ2-2; 13 bases are a match to TRBD2. Per the germline V gene, CDR1 is LNHDA and CDR2 is SQIVND (reference sequence). After removal of 5 bases from V and 0 bases from J, the junction contained 6 bases not matched to a gene. The CDR3 runs 18 residues. The CDR3 here is CASSGTSGIPANTGELFF. CDR3 coding DNA: TGTGCCAGTAGTGGGACTAGCGGGATCCCCGCGAACACCGGGGAGCTGTTTTTT.

This CDR3 is CASSPQGTGGMYGYTF. CDR3 sequence (DNA): TGTGCCAGCAGTCCCCAGGGGACAGGGGGCATGTATGGCTACACCTTC. The chain carries TRBV28 and TRBJ1-2, with 12 bases aligning to TRBD1. The length of the CDR3 is 16 residues. CDR1 and CDR2 (germline): MDHEN, SYDVKM. J was trimmed by 5 bases and V by 5 bases; bases with no gene match: 9.

Remarks on this clone: The same CDR3 can be traced to other DNA sequences in this sample. The chain carries TRBV5-1 and TRBJ2-2, with D unresolved. Germline CDR1 reads SGHRS; CDR2 reads YFSETQ. V lost 4 bases to trimming and J lost 0 bases, with 10 bases between them. The CDR3 consists of 15 residues. The CDR3 DNA sequence: TGCGCCAGCAGCCCTGGAACAGCGAACACCGGGGAGCTGTTTTTT. Its translation is CASSPGTANTGELFF.